This T cell receptor beta chain is drawn from a study of T cell repertoires in cytomegalovirus infection. The overall study: A matching HLA type, together with CMV infection, was signaled by public TCR beta signatures.

A single record per CDR3 protein comes from TCRdb applying MiXCR to the reads. The sample consists of a few hundred thousand distinct CDR3 sequences, under 20% of them appearing once. Between the trimmed V and J ends, which lost 3 bases and 6 bases, there was a span of 13 bases. This CDR3 is built from 14 residues. The germline V gene encodes CDR1 LNHDA and CDR2 SQIVND (reference sequence). General observations from the study: Cumulative frequency (of public TCR beta family members) identified carriers of CMV plus the relevant HLA. In two of eight donors, the top clonotype was HLA-C-restricted CMV-specific.

There are a few counts of this clonotype. Its cognate antigen is unknown. The sequence derives from a human donor in good health (CMV status not recorded). Some clones in this sample may be carry-over from other donors' samples. Input material: PBMCs. V and J are TRBV19 and TRBJ2-3, with D perhaps TRBD2 (6 bases). CDR3 amino acids: CASSMTGALDTQYF. The CDR3 DNA reads as TGTGCCAGTAGTATGACGGGAGCGCTTGATACGCAGTATTTT.